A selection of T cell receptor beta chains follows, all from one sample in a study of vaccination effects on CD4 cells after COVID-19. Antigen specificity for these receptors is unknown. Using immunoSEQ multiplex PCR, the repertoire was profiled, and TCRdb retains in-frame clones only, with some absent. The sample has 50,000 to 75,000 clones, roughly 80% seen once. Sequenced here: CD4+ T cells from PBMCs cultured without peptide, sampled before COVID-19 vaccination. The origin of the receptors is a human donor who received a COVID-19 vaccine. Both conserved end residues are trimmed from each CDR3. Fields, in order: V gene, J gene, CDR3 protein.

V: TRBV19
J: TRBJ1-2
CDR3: ASSPGLDGWGYT

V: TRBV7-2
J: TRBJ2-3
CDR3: ASSLVEGTDTQY

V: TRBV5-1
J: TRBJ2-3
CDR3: ASSLGLAETDTQY

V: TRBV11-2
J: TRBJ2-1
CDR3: ASSLELAGGPLSYNEQF

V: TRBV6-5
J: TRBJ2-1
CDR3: ASSYSKGGLYNEQF

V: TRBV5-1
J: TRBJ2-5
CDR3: ASSSGSEPETQY

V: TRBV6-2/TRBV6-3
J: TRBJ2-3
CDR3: ASSYSGQGASDTQY

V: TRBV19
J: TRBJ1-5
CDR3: ASSTRTTGNQPQH

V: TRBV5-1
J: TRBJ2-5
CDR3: ASSSRDSRGTQY

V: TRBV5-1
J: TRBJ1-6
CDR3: ASSLALGTAFSPLH

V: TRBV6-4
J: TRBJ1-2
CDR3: ASSETGTGGRIVDYT

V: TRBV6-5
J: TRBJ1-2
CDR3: ASSYSTGDAYGYT

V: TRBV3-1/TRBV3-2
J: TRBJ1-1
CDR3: ASRDQGASTEAF

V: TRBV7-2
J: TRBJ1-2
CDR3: ASPPSGGGNNYGYT

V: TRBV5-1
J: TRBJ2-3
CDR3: ASNLGLAGTDTQY

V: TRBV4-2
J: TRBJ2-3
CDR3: ASSQDLEGFTDTQY

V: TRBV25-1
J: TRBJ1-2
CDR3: ASSENRGQGYGYT

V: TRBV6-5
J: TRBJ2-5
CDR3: ASSRDRGLETQY